This T cell receptor beta chain stems from a study of lymphopenia after photon versus proton radiotherapy. Study-wide results and caveats: Post-nadir TCR diversity decline inversely tracked overall survival among those who died. Only patients who died were analyzed for survival; proton advantage is unproven. After lymphocyte nadir, photon-treated repertoires showed oligoclonal expansion, especially CD8+ Temra. Under photons, naive T cells and diversity fell while effector/memory populations rose.

On this clone: Its target is not known.

Produced via immunoSEQ multiplex PCR; TCRdb's table is partial and in-frame only. Of 65,000 to 90,000 clones in the sample, around 93% were seen once. There are 14 residues in the CDR3. In germline, CDR1 is SEHNR, CDR2 FQNEAQ (reference sequence). V lost 5 bases, J lost 7 bases, and 17 bases lay in between. Sample: peripheral blood, taken from a patient treated with photon-based radiotherapy. The sequence came from a middle-aged woman with cholangiocarcinoma. The V call is TRBV7-9, the J call TRBJ1-2; D gene ambiguous. The CDR3 sequence is CASSLGNSLPGYTF. The CDR3, as DNA: TGTGCCAGCAGCCTCGGGAACAGCCTTCCTGGCTACACCTTC.